This TCR beta chain was sequenced for a study of blood T cell repertoires in COVID-19. The overall study: Samples taken during acute and convalescent COVID-19 were collected in the United States, Italy and Spain. Sources were T cells, B-cell-depleted T cells, or PBMCs; the material itself was cDNA or gDNA.

Sequencing was performed with immunoSEQ multiplex PCR; in TCRdb, only in-frame clones are kept and a portion is missing. The data contain more than 85,000 clones, nearly 90% of them seen just once; the ten biggest clones take up 2%. The origin of this receptor is a man aged 50-60 years with active COVID-19. Sequences were obtained from peripheral blood.

This CDR3 reads CASSSAAGTRGYTF. DNA for the CDR3: TGTGCCAGTAGTTCTGCGGCTGGAACACGTGGCTACACCTTC. The gene calls are TRBV19 and TRBJ1-2, with D unclear. Germline assignment: CDR1 LNHDA and CDR2 SQIVND (reference sequence). CDR3 size: 14 residues. The V gene lost 5 bases and the J gene lost 7 bases, with 17 bases spanning the gap.